These T cell receptor beta chains were read from a single sample in a study of CD8 T cells in Susac syndrome. One entry per CDR3 protein results from TCRdb running MiXCR on the immunoSEQ multiplex PCR reads. The table includes 150,000 to 200,000 distinct CDR3 sequences, about 95% detected once. Sequencing was carried out using CD8+ T cells from PBMCs. All receptors come from a human donor with multiple sclerosis. The CDR3 runs from the conserved cysteine through the conserved F or W. D genes are given only for firm matches. The size of a clone is reported for some rows only, either as once, few or many, or as a class for expanded clones.

d_call	clone_size	j_call	v_call	cdr3_aa	cdr3_nt
.	.	TRBJ1-1	TRBV3-1	CASSQDETEAFF	TGTGCCAGCAGCCAAGACGAGACTGAAGCTTTCTTT
TRBD2	.	TRBJ2-1	TRBV20-1	CSAGLGTSGRFSYNEQFF	TGCAGTGCTGGATTGGGGACTAGCGGGAGGTTCTCCTACAATGAGCAGTTCTTC
TRBD2	.	TRBJ2-3	TRBV2	CASSEAWRGSTDTQYF	TGTGCCAGCAGTGAAGCTTGGCGGGGGAGCACAGATACGCAGTATTTT
TRBD2	.	TRBJ2-1	TRBV7-6	CASSDTSGRASVF	TGTGCCAGCAGCGACACTAGCGGGAGGGCCTCGGTCTTC
.	.	TRBJ2-3	TRBV18	CASSPRGGYPPDTQYF	TGTGCCAGCTCACCTAGAGGCGGATACCCCCCAGATACGCAGTATTTT
.	few	TRBJ2-1	TRBV19	CASYNEQFF	TGTGCCAGTTACAATGAGCAGTTCTTC
.	.	TRBJ2-3	TRBV7-9	CASSFRPGSETDTQYF	TGTGCCAGCAGCTTTCGACCAGGATCCGAAACAGATACGCAGTATTTT
TRBD2	.	TRBJ2-3	TRBV27	CASSLSAGGSPDTQYF	TGTGCCAGCAGTTTATCCGCGGGAGGGTCCCCAGATACGCAGTATTTT
.	.	TRBJ2-1	TRBV25-1	CASSPTARPGVFF	TGTGCCAGCAGCCCCACAGCTAGACCAGGGGTGTTCTTC
.	.	TRBJ2-2	TRBV12-3/TRBV12-4	CASSLRRALTGELFF	TGTGCCAGCAGTTTGCGGCGGGCACTCACCGGGGAGCTGTTTTTT
.	.	TRBJ1-1	TRBV5-1	CASRRGYFEARHRTTLNTEAFF	TGCGCCTCACGGCGGGGGTACTTTGAAGCGCGACATAGAACGACCCTGAACACTGAAGCTTTCTTT
.	.	TRBJ1-1	TRBV4-1	CASSQDPATMNTEAFF	TGCGCCAGCAGCCAAGATCCGGCTACGATGAACACTGAAGCTTTCTTT
TRBD1	.	TRBJ2-7	TRBV27	CASSYRDRGDEQYF	TGTGCCAGCAGTTACCGGGACAGGGGCGACGAGCAGTACTTC
.	.	TRBJ2-7	TRBV9	CASSVSSSYEQYF	TGTGCCAGCAGCGTGTCCAGTTCCTACGAGCAGTACTTC
.	.	TRBJ2-5	TRBV5-4	CASSITSQETQYF	TGTGCCAGCAGCATAACTAGCCAAGAGACCCAGTACTTC
.	.	TRBJ1-1	TRBV4-1	CASSHRQSAEAFF	TGCGCCAGCAGCCACAGACAGTCTGCTGAAGCTTTCTTT
TRBD2	.	TRBJ2-1	TRBV20-1	CSARDLLAGGDEQFF	TGCAGTGCTAGAGATCTTCTAGCGGGGGGGGATGAGCAGTTCTTC
.	.	TRBJ2-4	TRBV27	CASSDTGRLTYAKNIQYF	TGTGCCAGCAGTGACACAGGGAGGTTAACATATGCCAAAAACATTCAGTACTTC
TRBD1	.	TRBJ1-2	TRBV29-1	CSVIQGALGYTF	TGCAGCGTTATACAGGGGGCCTTAGGCTACACCTTC
TRBD2	.	TRBJ2-1	TRBV30	CAWSVTAGGHNEQFF	TGTGCCTGGAGTGTCACAGCGGGAGGCCACAATGAGCAGTTCTTC
.	.	TRBJ1-1	TRBV13	CASSLAGEYNMNTEAFF	TGTGCCAGCAGCTTAGCAGGGGAGTATAACATGAACACTGAAGCTTTCTTT
.	.	TRBJ1-2	TRBV20-1	CSARETGEANYGYTF	TGCAGTGCTAGAGAGACAGGAGAGGCTAACTATGGCTACACCTTC
TRBD1	.	TRBJ2-1	TRBV4-2	CASSQTGQGQNEQFF	TGTGCCAGCAGCCAGACGGGACAGGGGCAGAATGAGCAGTTCTTC
.	.	TRBJ1-3	TRBV9	CASSAEPGLSGNTIYF	TGTGCCAGCAGCGCCGAACCGGGCCTATCTGGAAACACCATATATTTT
.	.	TRBJ1-1	TRBV4-1	CASSQEGRNEAFF	TGCGCCAGCAGCCAAGAGGGTAGAAATGAAGCTTTCTTT
.	.	TRBJ2-5	TRBV27	CASSLSAELETQYF	TGTGCCAGCAGCCTTAGCGCGGAATTGGAGACCCAGTACTTC
.	.	TRBJ1-2	TRBV29-1	CSVQKGDGYTF	TGCAGCGTTCAGAAGGGGGATGGCTACACCTTC
.	once	TRBJ2-1	TRBV24-1	CATSDRDNEQFF	TGTGCCACCAGTGATAGGGACAATGAGCAGTTCTTC
.	.	TRBJ2-2	TRBV19	CASSIGPNTGELFF	TGTGCCAGTAGTATAGGACCTAACACCGGGGAGCTGTTTTTT
.	.	TRBJ1-6	TRBV9	CASSVGRGTNSPLHF	TGTGCCAGCAGCGTAGGCAGGGGAACTAATTCACCCCTCCACTTT
.	.	TRBJ1-5	TRBV4-1	CASSQEGRNSNQPQHF	TGCGCCAGCAGCCAAGAGGGCAGGAATAGCAATCAGCCCCAGCATTTT
TRBD1	.	TRBJ1-2	TRBV5-1	CASSPNPGTVNGYTF	TGCGCCAGCAGCCCCAACCCCGGGACAGTGAATGGCTACACCTTC
.	.	TRBJ2-1	TRBV4-1	CASSQAENNEQFF	TGCGCCAGCAGCCAAGCGGAGAACAATGAGCAGTTCTTC
.	once	TRBJ2-1	TRBV15	CATSTDGSETSREQFF	TGTGCCACCAGCACCGACGGATCCGAGACATCGCGGGAGCAGTTCTTC
.	.	TRBJ2-7	TRBV4-1	CASSQASGISYEQYF	TGCGCCAGCAGCCAAGCCTCAGGGATCTCCTACGAGCAGTACTTC
.	.	TRBJ1-2	TRBV20-1	CSAQRGGSYGYTF	TGCAGTGCTCAGCGAGGAGGGAGCTATGGCTACACCTTC
TRBD2	.	TRBJ2-1	TRBV18	CASSPPFAGGLNNEQFF	TGTGCCAGCTCACCACCGTTTGCGGGAGGACTGAACAATGAGCAGTTCTTC
.	.	TRBJ1-2	TRBV7-9	CASSDGGRGDTF	TGTGCCAGCAGCGATGGGGGGCGAGGAGACACCTTC
.	.	TRBJ2-1	TRBV12-5	CASGVSYNEQFF	TGTGCTAGTGGCGTTTCCTACAATGAGCAGTTCTTC
.	.	TRBJ2-7	TRBV20-1	CSASHVGSYEQYF	TGCAGTGCTTCCCATGTAGGATCCTACGAGCAGTACTTC
TRBD1	.	TRBJ2-7	TRBV2	CASSYSLTGYYEQYF	TGTGCCAGTTCCTATTCACTGACAGGGTACTACGAGCAGTACTTC
.	.	TRBJ2-7	TRBV5-6	CASTATDYYEQYF	TGTGCCAGCACCGCGACAGACTACTACGAGCAGTACTTC
.	.	TRBJ2-1	TRBV7-9	CASSLAPAEGTGEQFF	TGTGCCAGCAGCTTAGCGCCAGCGGAAGGGACGGGTGAGCAGTTCTTC
.	.	TRBJ1-2	TRBV7-9	CASSIQTRDSGGYTF	TGTGCCAGCAGCATACAGACCAGGGATAGCGGAGGCTACACCTTC
.	.	TRBJ2-3	TRBV2	CASSIRYGDTQYF	TGTGCCAGCAGTATACGTTATGGCGACACGCAGTATTTT
.	.	TRBJ2-7	TRBV29-1	CSVELGQGLYEQYF	TGCAGCGTTGAACTCGGGCAGGGTCTCTACGAGCAGTACTTC
.	.	TRBJ1-2	TRBV6-5	CASSYSWGSPYGYTF	TGTGCCAGCAGTTACTCGTGGGGTAGCCCCTATGGCTACACCTTC
TRBD1	.	TRBJ2-7	TRBV29-1	CSVDGTGGRYF	TGCAGCGTTGATGGGACAGGGGGTAGGTACTTC
TRBD1	.	TRBJ2-3	TRBV27	CASSPPPDRVGDTQYF	TGTGCCAGCAGTCCTCCCCCGGACAGGGTAGGAGATACGCAGTATTTT
.	.	TRBJ1-1	TRBV27	CASSLGRGNTEAFF	TGTGCCAGCAGTTTGGGACGAGGGAACACTGAAGCTTTCTTT
.	once	TRBJ2-7	TRBV20-1	CSASGPPPYEQYF	TGCAGTGCTAGCGGACCACCGCCCTACGAGCAGTACTTC